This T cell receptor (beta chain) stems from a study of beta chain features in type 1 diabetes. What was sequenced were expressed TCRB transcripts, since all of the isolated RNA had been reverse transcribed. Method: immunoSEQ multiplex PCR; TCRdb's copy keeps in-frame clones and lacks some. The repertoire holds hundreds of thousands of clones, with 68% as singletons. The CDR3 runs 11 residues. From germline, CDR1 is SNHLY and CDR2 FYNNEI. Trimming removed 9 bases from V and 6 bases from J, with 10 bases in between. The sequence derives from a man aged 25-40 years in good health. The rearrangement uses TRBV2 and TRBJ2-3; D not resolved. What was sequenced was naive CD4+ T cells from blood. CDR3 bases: TGTGCCAGGACGAGAGGTGATACGCAGTATTTT. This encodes CARTRGDTQYF.